This T cell receptor beta chain is from a study of OX40 agonist ivuxolimab in advanced cancers. In the study overall: Every 2 weeks, patients received ivuxolimab intravenously, dosed at 0.01 to 10 mg/kg. Study outcomes and limitations: The authors did not determine the antigen specificity of the expanded peripheral T cells. Among the nonresponders, some also had low normalized T-cell clonal expansion.

Autoimmune disease history or systemic immunosuppression meant exclusion. V lost 2 bases and J lost 6, with 14 bases in between. The CDR3 loop spans 14 amino acids. In germline, CDR1 is SGHRS, CDR2 YFSETQ. Remarks on this clone: The antigen remains undetermined.

Sequencing was performed with immunoSEQ multiplex PCR; in TCRdb, only in-frame clones are kept and a portion is missing. The sample records 50,000 to 65,000 clones, approximately 78% being singletons. The chain links TRBV5-1 to TRBJ1-1; D possibly corresponds to TRBD1 (5 bases). The starting material was CD4+ or CD8+ T cells sorted from blood, obtained in a trial of the OX40 agonist ivuxolimab. The source of this sequence is an adult with an advanced solid tumor such as melanoma, head and neck, liver or kidney cancer. The CDR3 nucleotides read TGCGCCAGCAGCTTCTCAGTTCTAGGGGCTGAAGCTTTCTTT. This encodes CASSFSVLGAEAFF.